Below, 4 T cell receptor beta chains from the same sample are listed, as sequenced in a study of glioma-infiltrating T cells after dendritic cell vaccination. Data came from immunoSEQ multiplex PCR; TCRdb stores just in-frame clones and leaves some out. Here the sample spans about 92,000 clones, 85% to 90% being singletons. The specimen comprised blood, sampled before dendritic cell vaccination. Source of these receptors: a human donor with glioblastoma.

V is TRBV7-9 and J is TRBJ2-7; 13 bases match TRBD2. This CDR3 contains 15 residues. The junction had 7 bases not matched to a gene; V was cut back by 5 bases and J by 6 bases. Germline values: CDR1 SEHNR, CDR2 FQNEAQ (reference sequence). In nucleotides, the CDR3 is TGTGCCAGCAGCCACGGGACTAGCGGGACGTTCGAGCAGTACTTC. Translation: CASSHGTSGTFEQYF.

The V call is TRBV7-9, the J call TRBJ1-2; 8 positions match TRBD1. This CDR3 is 14 amino acids long. Germline values: CDR1 SEHNR, CDR2 FQNEAQ (reference sequence). Losses at the gene ends were 5 bases for V and 2 bases for J; bases not matched to a gene: 4. Here the CDR3 DNA reads TGTGCCAGCAGCCCGACAGGGGTAAACTATGGCTACACCTTC. It is translated as CASSPTGVNYGYTF.

CDR3 in DNA: TGCGCCAGCAGCTCGCCGGGGGTCTTGGATTATGGCTACACCTTC. Its translation: CASSSPGVLDYGYTF. The gene calls are TRBV5-1 and TRBJ1-2, with D maybe TRBD1 (5 bases). Trimming stripped 3 bases from V and 5 bases from J, with 17 bases between. CDR3 length equals 15 residues. Germline CDR1 is SGHRS and CDR2 is YFSETQ.

The gene calls are TRBV2 and TRBJ2-7, with TRBD1 identical over 7 bases. Looked up from germline, CDR1 is SNHLY and CDR2 is FYNNEI. CDR3 size: 17 residues. V dropped 4 bases and J dropped 0; count of bases not matched to a gene: 12. The CDR3 spells CASSAQFWDSSSYEQYF. The CDR3 DNA reads as TGTGCCAGCAGTGCTCAATTTTGGGACAGCAGCTCCTACGAGCAGTACTTC.